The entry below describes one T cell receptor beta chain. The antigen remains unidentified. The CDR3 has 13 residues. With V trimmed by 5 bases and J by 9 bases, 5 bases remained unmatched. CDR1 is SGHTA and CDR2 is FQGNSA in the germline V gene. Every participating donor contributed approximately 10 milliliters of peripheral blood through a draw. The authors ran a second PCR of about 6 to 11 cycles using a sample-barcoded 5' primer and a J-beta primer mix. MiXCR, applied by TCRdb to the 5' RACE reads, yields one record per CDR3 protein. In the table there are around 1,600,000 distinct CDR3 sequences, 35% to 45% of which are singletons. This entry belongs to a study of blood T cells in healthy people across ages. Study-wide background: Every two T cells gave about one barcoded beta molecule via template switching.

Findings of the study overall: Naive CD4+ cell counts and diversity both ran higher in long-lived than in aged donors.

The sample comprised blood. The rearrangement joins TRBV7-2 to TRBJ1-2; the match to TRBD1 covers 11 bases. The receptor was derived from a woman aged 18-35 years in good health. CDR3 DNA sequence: TGTGCCAGCAGCCCCGGGACAGGGGGAAGCTACACCTTC. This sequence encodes CASSPGTGGSYTF.